This entry lists 5 T cell receptor beta chains sequenced from one sample in a study of blood T cell repertoires in COVID-19. Clones were sequenced by immunoSEQ multiplex PCR, and TCRdb holds only the in-frame ones, with some missing. Found here are approximately 210,000 clones, around 89% of them singletons; the top ten hold 4.4%. The sample was peripheral blood. The receptors were gathered from a human donor in a cohort sampled during active COVID-19.

The V gene is TRBV2, the J gene TRBJ1-3, with 8 bases identical to TRBD1. CDR3 length: 15 residues. V was pared by 4 bases and J by 6 bases, with 8 bases of the junction left unmatched. The germline CDR1 and CDR2 sequences are SNHLY and FYNNEI. CDR3 in amino acids: CASSGTGKIENTIYF. The CDR3 DNA follows: TGTGCCAGCAGTGGGACAGGGAAGATTGAAAACACCATATATTTT.

This chain links TRBV29-1 with TRBJ2-7; tentative D call: TRBD1 (6 bases). The V end was cut by 3 bases, the J end by 0 bases, with 9 bases between. The CDR3 has 13 amino acids. The germline gives CDR1 SQVTM, CDR2 ANQGSEA. The CDR3 here is CSVDGDTSYEQYF. CDR3 bases: TGCAGCGTTGACGGGGACACCTCCTACGAGCAGTACTTC.

The chain uses TRBV5-1 and TRBJ2-1; 7 positions match TRBD2. This CDR3 has 16 amino acids. The ends lost 0 bases at V and 8 bases at J; junction bases unmatched: 11. In germline, CDR1 is SGHRS, CDR2 YFSETQ. CDR3 DNA: TGCGCCAGCAGCTTGGAAGCGGGACTCCAAGGGTATGAGCAGTTCTTC. Amino acids: CASSLEAGLQGYEQFF.

The gene calls are TRBV6-2 or TRBV6-3 and TRBJ2-3, with D maybe TRBD2 (5 bases). Germline lookup yields CDR1 MNHEY and CDR2 SVGEGT. This CDR3 spans 15 amino acids. V shed 2 bases and J shed 3 bases, with 12 bases lying between them. In DNA form, the CDR3 reads TGTGCCAGCAGTTACCGGATCAGCGGTACAGATACGCAGTATTTT. As protein: CASSYRISGTDTQYF.

This clone came up a few times. This chain uses TRBV3-1 (or the pseudogene TRBV3-2) with TRBJ1-6; TRBD1 matches 7 bases. CDR1 LGHDT and CDR2 YNNKEL come from the germline V gene (reference sequence). The CDR3 covers 14 residues. V shed 4 bases, J shed 7 bases, and the junction held 4 bases outside the gene matches. The CDR3 DNA reads as TGTGCCAGCAGCCCGGGACAGTTAAATTCACCCCTCCACTTT. Translation: CASSPGQLNSPLHF.